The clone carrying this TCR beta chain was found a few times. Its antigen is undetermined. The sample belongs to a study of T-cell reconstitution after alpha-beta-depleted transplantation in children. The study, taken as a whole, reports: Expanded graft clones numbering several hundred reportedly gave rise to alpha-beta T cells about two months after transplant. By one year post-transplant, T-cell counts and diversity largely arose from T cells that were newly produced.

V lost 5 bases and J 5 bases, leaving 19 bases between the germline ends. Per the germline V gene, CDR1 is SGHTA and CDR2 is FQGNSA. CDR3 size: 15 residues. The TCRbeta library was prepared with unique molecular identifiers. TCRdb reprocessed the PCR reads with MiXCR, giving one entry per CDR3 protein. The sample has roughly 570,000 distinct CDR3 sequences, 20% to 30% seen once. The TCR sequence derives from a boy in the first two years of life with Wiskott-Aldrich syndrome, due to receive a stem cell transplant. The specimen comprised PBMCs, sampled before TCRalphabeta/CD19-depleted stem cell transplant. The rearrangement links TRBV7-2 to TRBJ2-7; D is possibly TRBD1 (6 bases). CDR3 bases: TGTGCCAGCAGCAGACAACAGGGCTCTCGCCACGAGCAGTACTTC. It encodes CASSRQQGSRHEQYF. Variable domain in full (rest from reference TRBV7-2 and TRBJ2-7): GAGVSQSPSNKVTEKGKDVELRCDPISGHTALYWYRQSLGQGLEFLIYFQGNSAPDKSGLPSDRFSAERTGGSVSTLTIQRTQQEDSAVYLCASSRQQGSRHEQYFGPGTRLTVT.